The entry that follows covers one TCR beta chain sequence. Its antigen is not known. The sample's time point: cycle 4 day 1 (C4D1), after 5 to 7 weeks of nivolumab. With no exception, relapse followed autologous stem cell transplantation in all patients, and brentuximab vedotin exposure varied. The CDR3 sequence is 13 residues long. The V and J ends lost 4 bases and 4 bases respectively, with 8 bases between them. Germline V gene sequence: CDR1 MRHNA, CDR2 SNTAGT. This table comes from immunoSEQ multiplex PCR, and its TCRdb copy is limited to in-frame clones, with some not included. Altogether nearly 25,000 clones are present, approximately 70% being singletons, with the ten largest covering 30%. The record originates from a study of PD-1 blockade in classical Hodgkin lymphoma. Overall study findings and caveats: Newly diagnosed patients had diversity similar to the baseline diversity of complete responders. Repertoires differed for reasons still undefined, possibly disease activity or prior therapy. Compared with baseline, CD4+ but not CD8+ TCR diversity had risen significantly by C4D1.

The sequencing used peripheral blood mononuclear cells (PBMCs), collected before the fourth cycle of nivolumab. This chain links TRBV6-4 with TRBJ1-5; the D is unclear. The TCR originated in a human donor with classical Hodgkin lymphoma. In DNA form, the CDR3 reads TGTGCCAGCAGTGCACCCCTTAATCAGCCCCAGCATTTT. This translates into CASSAPLNQPQHF.